These T cell receptor beta chains were read from a single sample in a study of T cells after yellow fever vaccination. TCRdb itself ran the 5' RACE reads through MiXCR, one entry per CDR3 protein. The sample contains a few hundred thousand distinct CDR3 sequences, roughly a sixth of which appear only once. The specimen was PBMCs, collected before the yellow fever booster vaccination. The source of these receptors is a man aged 18 to 30 who received the YFV17D yellow fever vaccine. CDR3s include the opening cysteine and the closing phenylalanine or tryptophan. The D gene is left open where the match is weak. Expanded clones get a size class; other rows say once, few or many, or leave the size out.

>TRBD1|TRBV6-2/TRBV6-3|NA|TRBJ2-5
TGTGCCAGCTCAGGGGGCAGGGTCGGAGAGACCCAGTACTTC
CASSGGRVGETQYF
>NA|TRBV7-8|few|TRBJ2-2
TGTGCCAGCAGCCCCCTGGTCGGGGAGCTGTTTTTT
CASSPLVGELFF
>TRBD2|TRBV20-1|few|TRBJ2-2
TGCAGTGCGAGACTAGCGGGGGGTACCCCGAACACCGGGGAGCTGTTTTTT
CSARLAGGTPNTGELFF
>TRBD1|TRBV10-3|NA|TRBJ2-2
TGTGCCATCACCGGGACAGGGGGCACCGGGGAGCTGTTTTTT
CAITGTGGTGELFF
>NA|TRBV12-5|few|TRBJ2-3
TGTGCTAGTGGTTTGGTACCCGACCCCGACGGGACAGATACGCAGTATTTT
CASGLVPDPDGTDTQYF
>NA|TRBV7-2|few|TRBJ2-3
TGTGCCAGCAGCCGGTGGGGCGGGGGCACAGATACGCAGTATTTT
CASSRWGGGTDTQYF
>NA|TRBV20-1|NA|TRBJ1-1
TGCAGTGCTCCTTGGGGGGGCAGGGCGGCTTTCTTT
CSAPWGGRAAFF
>NA|TRBV29-1|NA|TRBJ1-2
TGCAGCGTTGAAGAAGTTGGCCAGGGACGCCTTAGGTCCTTC
CSVEEVGQGRLRSF
>NA|TRBV27|few|TRBJ1-5
TGTGCCAGGAAGGGCGAGGGCAATCAGCCCCAGCATTTT
CARKGEGNQPQHF
>NA|TRBV12-3/TRBV12-4|few|TRBJ1-1
TGTGCCAGCAGCCCCGGACGGGGGTGGACTGAAGCTTTCTTT
CASSPGRGWTEAFF
>NA|TRBV19|few|TRBJ1-6
TGTGCCAGTAGTATAGATCGAAATTCACCCCTCCACTTT
CASSIDRNSPLHF
>TRBD2|TRBV20-1|few|TRBJ2-7
TGCAGTGCTAGAGATGGGGGGGGCTACGAGCAGTACTTC
CSARDGGGYEQYF
>NA|TRBV20-1|few|TRBJ2-3
TGCAGTGCTAGTTGGACCGGGACAGATACGCAGTATTTT
CSASWTGTDTQYF
>TRBD2|TRBV7-3|NA|TRBJ2-5
TGTGCCAGCAGCTCCCTGACTAGCGGGGGGAAAGAGACCCAGTACTTC
CASSSLTSGGKETQYF
>TRBD1|TRBV20-1|few|TRBJ2-3
TGCAGTGCTAGGGCCAACCGGGACAGGGGGACAGATACGCAGTATTTT
CSARANRDRGTDTQYF
>NA|TRBV7-2|NA|TRBJ1-2
TGTGCCAGCAGCCAAGAACCGGGTTACTATGGCTACACCTTC
CASSQEPGYYGYTF
>NA|TRBV27|NA|TRBJ1-4
TGTGCCAGCAGTATAAGGACAGCCGCGAATGAAAAACTGTTTTTT
CASSIRTAANEKLFF
>TRBD1|TRBV28|few|TRBJ1-2
TGTGCCAGCAGGCCGGGACAGACCTATGGCTACACCTTC
CASRPGQTYGYTF
>TRBD1|TRBV3-1|many|TRBJ2-1
TGTGCCAGCAGCCTCGGACAGGGGGACTCCTACAATGAGCAGTTCTTC
CASSLGQGDSYNEQFF
>NA|TRBV20-1|NA|TRBJ2-3
TGCAGTGCCATTCCCGGCCGCGGGACAGATACGCAGTATTTT
CSAIPGRGTDTQYF
>NA|TRBV27|NA|TRBJ2-2
TGTGCCAGCAGTTTTCTACTTGGGGGGATTCCCGGGGAGCTGTTTTTT
CASSFLLGGIPGELFF